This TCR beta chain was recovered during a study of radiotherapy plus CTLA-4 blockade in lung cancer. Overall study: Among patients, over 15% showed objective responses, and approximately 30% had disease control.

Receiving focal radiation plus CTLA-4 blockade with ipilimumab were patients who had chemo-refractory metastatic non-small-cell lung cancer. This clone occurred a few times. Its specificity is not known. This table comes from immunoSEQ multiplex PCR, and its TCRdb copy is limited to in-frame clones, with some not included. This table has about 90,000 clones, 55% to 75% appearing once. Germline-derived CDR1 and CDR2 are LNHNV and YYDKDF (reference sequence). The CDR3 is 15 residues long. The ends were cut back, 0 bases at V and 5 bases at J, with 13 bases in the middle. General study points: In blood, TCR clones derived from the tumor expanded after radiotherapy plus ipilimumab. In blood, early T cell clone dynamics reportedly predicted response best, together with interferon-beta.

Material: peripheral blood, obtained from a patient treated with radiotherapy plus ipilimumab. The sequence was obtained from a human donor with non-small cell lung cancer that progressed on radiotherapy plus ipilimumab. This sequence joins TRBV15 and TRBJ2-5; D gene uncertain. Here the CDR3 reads CATSRDLRVFETQYF. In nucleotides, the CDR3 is TGTGCCACCAGCAGAGATCTTCGGGTGTTTGAGACCCAGTACTTC.